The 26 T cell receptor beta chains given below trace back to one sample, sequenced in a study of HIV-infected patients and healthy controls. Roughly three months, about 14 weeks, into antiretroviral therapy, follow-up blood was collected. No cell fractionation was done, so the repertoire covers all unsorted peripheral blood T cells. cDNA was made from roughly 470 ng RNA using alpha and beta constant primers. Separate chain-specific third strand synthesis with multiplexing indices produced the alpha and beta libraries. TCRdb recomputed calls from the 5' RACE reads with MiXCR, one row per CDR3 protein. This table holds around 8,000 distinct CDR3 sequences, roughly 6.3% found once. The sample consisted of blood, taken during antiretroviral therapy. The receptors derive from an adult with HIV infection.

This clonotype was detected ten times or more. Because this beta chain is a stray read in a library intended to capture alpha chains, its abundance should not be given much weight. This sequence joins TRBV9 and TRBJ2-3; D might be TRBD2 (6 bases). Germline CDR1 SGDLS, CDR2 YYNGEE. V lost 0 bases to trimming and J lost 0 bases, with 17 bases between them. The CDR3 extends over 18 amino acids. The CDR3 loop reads CASSVDRIGGVSTDTQYF. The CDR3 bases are TGTGCCAGCAGCGTAGACAGGATCGGCGGGGTTAGCACAGATACGCAGTATTTT.

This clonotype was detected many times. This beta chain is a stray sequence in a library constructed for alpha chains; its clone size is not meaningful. The CDR3 nucleotides are TGTGCCAGCAGCTTACTGGCCTACAATGAGCAGTTCTTC. Amino acids: CASSLLAYNEQFF. The V gene is TRBV11-2, the J gene TRBJ2-1, with D hard to call. CDR1 is SGHAT and CDR2 is FQNNGV in the germline V gene. The V and J ends lost 2 bases and 2 bases respectively, with 4 bases between them. This CDR3 has 13 amino acids.

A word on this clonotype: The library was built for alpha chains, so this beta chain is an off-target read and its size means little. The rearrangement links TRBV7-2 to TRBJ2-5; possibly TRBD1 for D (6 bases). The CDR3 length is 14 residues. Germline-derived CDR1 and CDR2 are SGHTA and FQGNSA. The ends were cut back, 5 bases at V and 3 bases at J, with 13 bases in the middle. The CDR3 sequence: CASSLLGGEETQYF. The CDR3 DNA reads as TGTGCCAGCAGCCTCCTAGGGGGAGAAGAGACCCAGTACTTC.

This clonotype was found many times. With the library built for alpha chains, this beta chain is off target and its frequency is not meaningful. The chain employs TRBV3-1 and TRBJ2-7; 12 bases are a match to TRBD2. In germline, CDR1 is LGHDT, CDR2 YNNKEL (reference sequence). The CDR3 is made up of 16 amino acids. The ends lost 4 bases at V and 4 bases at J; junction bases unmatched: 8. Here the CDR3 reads CASSPRLAGVEYEQYF. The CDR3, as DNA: TGTGCCAGCAGCCCAAGACTAGCGGGGGTCGAATACGAGCAGTACTTC.

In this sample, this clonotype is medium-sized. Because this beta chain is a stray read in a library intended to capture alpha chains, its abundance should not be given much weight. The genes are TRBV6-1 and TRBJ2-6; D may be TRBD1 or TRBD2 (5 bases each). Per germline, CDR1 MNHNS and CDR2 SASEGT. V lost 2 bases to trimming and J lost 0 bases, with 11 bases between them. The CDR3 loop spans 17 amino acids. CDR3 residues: CASSEQGDGSGANVLTF. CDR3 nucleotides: TGTGCCAGCAGTGAACAGGGAGACGGCTCTGGGGCCAACGTCCTGACTTTC.

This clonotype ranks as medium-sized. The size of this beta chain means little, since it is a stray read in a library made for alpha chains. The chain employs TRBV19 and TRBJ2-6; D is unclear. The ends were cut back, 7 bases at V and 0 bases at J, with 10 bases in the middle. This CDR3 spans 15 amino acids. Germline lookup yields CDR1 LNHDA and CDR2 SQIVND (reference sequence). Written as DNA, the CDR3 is TGTGCCAGTACGGACGCTGCCTCTGGGGCCAACGTCCTGACTTTC. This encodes CASTDAASGANVLTF.

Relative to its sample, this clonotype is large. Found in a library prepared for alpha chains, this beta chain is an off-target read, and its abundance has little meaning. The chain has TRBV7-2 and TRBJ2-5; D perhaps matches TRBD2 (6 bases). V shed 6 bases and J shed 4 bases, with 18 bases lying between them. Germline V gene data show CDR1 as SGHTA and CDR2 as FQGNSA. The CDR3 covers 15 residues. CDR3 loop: CASSLWGEGRETQYF. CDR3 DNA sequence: TGTGCCAGCAGTCTGTGGGGGGAAGGTCGAGAGACCCAGTACTTC.

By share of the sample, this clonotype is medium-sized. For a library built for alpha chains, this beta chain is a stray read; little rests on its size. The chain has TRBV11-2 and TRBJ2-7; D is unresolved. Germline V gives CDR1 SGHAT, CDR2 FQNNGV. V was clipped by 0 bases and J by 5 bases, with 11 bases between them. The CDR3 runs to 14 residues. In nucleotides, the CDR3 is TGTGCCAGCAGCTTAGATGGAAGGGTACACGAGCAGTACTTC. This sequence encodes CASSLDGRVHEQYF.

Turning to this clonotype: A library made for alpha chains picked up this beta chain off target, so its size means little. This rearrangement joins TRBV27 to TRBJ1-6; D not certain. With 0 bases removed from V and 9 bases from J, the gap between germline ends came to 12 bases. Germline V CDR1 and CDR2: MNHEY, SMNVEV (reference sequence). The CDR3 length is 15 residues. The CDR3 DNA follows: TGTGCCAGCAGTTTATCGCCGGGGTCGGGTTCACCCCTCCACTTT. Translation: CASSLSPGSGSPLHF.

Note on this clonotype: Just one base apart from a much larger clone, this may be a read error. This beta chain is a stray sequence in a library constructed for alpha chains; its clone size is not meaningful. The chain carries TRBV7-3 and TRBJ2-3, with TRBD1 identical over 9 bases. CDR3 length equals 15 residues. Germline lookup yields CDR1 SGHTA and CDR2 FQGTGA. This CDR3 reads CVSSSQGAVTDTQYF. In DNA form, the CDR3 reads TGTGTCAGCAGCTCACAGGGGGCCGTCACAGATACGCAGTATTTT.

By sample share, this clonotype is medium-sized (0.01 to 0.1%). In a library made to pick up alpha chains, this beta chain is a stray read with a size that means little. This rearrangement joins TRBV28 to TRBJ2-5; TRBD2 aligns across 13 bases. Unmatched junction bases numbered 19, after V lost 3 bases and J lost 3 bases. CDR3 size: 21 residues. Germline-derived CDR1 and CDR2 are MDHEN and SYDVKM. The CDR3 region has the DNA TGTGCCAGCAGTTTCGGACTAGCGGGGGTCCTCGAAGAGAGTGTGAAAGAGACCCAGTACTTC. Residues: CASSFGLAGVLEESVKETQYF.

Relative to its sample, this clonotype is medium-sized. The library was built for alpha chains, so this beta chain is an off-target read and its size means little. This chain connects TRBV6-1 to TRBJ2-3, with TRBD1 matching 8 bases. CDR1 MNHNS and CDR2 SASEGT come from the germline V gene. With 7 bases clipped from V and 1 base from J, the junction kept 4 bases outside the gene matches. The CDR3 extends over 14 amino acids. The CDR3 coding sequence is TGTGCCAGCATTGAGGACAGGGGCACAGATACGCAGTATTTT. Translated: CASIEDRGTDTQYF.

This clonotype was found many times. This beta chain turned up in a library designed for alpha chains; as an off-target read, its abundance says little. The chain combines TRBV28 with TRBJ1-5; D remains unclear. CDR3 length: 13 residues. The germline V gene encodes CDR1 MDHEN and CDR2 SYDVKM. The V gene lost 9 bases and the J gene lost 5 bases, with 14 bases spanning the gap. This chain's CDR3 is CASTDGIDQPQHF. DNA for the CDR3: TGTGCCAGTACTGACGGTATCGATCAGCCCCAGCATTTT.

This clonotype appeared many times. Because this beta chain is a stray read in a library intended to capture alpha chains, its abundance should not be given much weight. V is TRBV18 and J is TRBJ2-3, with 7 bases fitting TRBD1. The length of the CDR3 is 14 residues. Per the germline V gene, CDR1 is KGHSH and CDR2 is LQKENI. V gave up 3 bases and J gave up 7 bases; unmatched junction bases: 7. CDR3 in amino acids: CASSPDRDPYTQYF. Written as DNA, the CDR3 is TGTGCCAGCTCACCCGACAGGGACCCCTATACGCAGTATTTT.

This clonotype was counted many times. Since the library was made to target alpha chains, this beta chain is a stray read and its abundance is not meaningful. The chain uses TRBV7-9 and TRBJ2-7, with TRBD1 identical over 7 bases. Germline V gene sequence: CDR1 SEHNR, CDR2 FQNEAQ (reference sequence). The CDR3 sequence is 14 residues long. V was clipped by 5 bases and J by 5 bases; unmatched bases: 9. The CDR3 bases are TGTGCCAGCAGCCCCCTGACAGGGAAGGACGAGCAGTACTTC. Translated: CASSPLTGKDEQYF.

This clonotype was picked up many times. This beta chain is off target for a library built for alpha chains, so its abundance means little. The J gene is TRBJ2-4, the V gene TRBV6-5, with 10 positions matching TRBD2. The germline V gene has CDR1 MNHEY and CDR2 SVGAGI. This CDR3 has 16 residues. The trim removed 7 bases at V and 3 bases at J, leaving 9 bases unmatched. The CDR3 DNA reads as TGTGCCAGCAACCCCGGCCTAGCGGGAGTCAAAAACATTCAGTACTTC. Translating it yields CASNPGLAGVKNIQYF.

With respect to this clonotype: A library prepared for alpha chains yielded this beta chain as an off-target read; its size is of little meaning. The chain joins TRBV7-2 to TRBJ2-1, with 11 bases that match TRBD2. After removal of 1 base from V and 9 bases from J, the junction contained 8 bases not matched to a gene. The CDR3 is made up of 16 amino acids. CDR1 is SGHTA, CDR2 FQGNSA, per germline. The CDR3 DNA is TGTGCCAGCAGCTTAGAAGGTAGCGGGAGGGCCGGTGAGCAGTTCTTC. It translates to CASSLEGSGRAGEQFF.

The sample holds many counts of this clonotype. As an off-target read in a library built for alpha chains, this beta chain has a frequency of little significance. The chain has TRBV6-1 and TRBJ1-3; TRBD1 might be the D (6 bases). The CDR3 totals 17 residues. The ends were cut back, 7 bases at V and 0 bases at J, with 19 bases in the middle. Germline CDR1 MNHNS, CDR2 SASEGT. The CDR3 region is CASTPLQGPPSGNTIYF. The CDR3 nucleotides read TGTGCCAGCACACCGCTACAGGGACCCCCCTCTGGAAACACCATATATTTT.

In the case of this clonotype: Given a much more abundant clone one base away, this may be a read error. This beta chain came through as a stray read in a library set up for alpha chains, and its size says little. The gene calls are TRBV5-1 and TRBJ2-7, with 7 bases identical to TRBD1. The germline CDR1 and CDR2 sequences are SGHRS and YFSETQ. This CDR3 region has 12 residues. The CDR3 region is CANSLQGDEQYF. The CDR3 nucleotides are TGCGCCAACAGCTTGCAGGGGGACGAGCAGTACTTC.

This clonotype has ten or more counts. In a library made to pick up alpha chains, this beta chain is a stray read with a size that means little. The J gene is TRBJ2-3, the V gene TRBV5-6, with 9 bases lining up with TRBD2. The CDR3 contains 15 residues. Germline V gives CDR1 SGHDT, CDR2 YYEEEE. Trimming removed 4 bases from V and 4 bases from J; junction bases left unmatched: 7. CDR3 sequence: CASSMIAGAADTQYF. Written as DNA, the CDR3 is TGTGCCAGCAGCATGATAGCGGGAGCGGCAGATACGCAGTATTTT. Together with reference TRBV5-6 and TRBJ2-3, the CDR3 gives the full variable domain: DAGVTQSPTHLIKTRGQQVTLRCSPKSGHDTVSWYQQALGQGPQFIFQYYEEEERQRGNFPDRFSGHQFPNYSSELNVNALLLGDSALYLCASSMIAGAADTQYFGPGTRLTVL.

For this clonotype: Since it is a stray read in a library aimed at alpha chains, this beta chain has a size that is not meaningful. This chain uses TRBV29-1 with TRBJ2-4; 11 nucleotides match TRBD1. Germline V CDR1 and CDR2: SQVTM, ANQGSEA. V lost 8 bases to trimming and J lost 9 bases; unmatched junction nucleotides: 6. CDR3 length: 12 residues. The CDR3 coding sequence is TGCAGCTTCCGGACAGGGGGCAGCATTCAGTACTTC. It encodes CSFRTGGSIQYF.

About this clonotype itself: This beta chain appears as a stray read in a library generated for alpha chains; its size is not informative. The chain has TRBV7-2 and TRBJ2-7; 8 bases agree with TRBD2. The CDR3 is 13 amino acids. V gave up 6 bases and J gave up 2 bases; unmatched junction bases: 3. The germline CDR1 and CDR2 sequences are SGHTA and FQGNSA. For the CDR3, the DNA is TGTGCCAGCAGTTGGACTAGCCCCTACGAGCAGTACTTC. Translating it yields CASSWTSPYEQYF.

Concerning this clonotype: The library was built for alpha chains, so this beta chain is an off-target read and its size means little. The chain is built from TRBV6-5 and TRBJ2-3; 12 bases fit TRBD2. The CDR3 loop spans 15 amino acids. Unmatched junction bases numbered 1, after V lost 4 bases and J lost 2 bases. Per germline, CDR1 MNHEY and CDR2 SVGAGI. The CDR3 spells CASSWTSGDTDTQYF. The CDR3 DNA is TGTGCCAGCAGTTGGACTAGCGGGGACACAGATACGCAGTATTTT.

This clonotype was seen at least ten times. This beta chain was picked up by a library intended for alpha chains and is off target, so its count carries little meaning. CDR3 loop: CASSHRGLETREQYF. CDR3 bases: TGTGCCAGCTCACACAGGGGACTAGAAACTCGCGAGCAGTACTTC. The genes are TRBV18 and TRBJ2-7; D may be TRBD2 (8 bases). This CDR3 has 15 amino acids. Trimming removed 4 bases at V and 6 bases at J, with 19 bases between. Germline V CDR1 and CDR2: KGHSH, LQKENI.

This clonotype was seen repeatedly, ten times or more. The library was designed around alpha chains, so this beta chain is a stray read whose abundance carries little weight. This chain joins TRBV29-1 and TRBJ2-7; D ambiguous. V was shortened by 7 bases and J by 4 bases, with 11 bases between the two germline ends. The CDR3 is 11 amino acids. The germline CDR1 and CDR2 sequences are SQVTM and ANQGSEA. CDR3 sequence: CSGGTAYEQYF. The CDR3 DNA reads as TGCAGCGGGGGTACTGCGTACGAGCAGTACTTC.

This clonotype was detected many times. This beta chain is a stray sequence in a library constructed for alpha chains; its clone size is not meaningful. CDR3 DNA: TGCGCCAGCAGCCAAGATCCAACAGGTTCCTACGAGCAGTACTTC. Protein product: CASSQDPTGSYEQYF. This rearrangement joins TRBV4-1 to TRBJ2-7; maybe TRBD1 (5 bases). Germline V gene sequence: CDR1 MGHRA, CDR2 YSYEKL. V lost 0 bases and J 1 base, leaving 10 bases between the germline ends. This CDR3 has 15 amino acids.